This TCR beta chain is drawn from a study of yellow fever vaccine responses in identical twins. MiXCR was run by TCRdb on the RT-PCR reads, yielding one entry per CDR3 protein. The sample consists of roughly 23,000 distinct CDR3 sequences, about three quarters of them appearing once. Trimming took off 6 bases at V and 6 bases at J, with 7 bases between the two ends. CDR1 SNHLY and CDR2 FYNNEI come from the germline V gene. CDR3 length: 11 amino acids. The rearrangement uses TRBV2 and TRBJ2-3; unclear D gene. The TCR was taken from a woman aged 18-35 years who received the yellow fever vaccine. Specimen: T cells from blood (PBMCs), unsorted or a sorted subset (not recorded which), collected before or after yellow fever vaccination (not recorded which). The CDR3 is CASRGWDTQYF. Here the CDR3 DNA reads TGTGCCAGCAGGGGTTGGGATACGCAGTATTTT.